This T cell receptor (beta chain) was identified during a study of T cell responses to AZD1222 COVID-19 vaccine. Findings and caveats of the study: Only six individuals given AZD1222 were seropositive at baseline. Elevations in Spike-specific TCR breadth and depth followed administration of two AZD1222 doses. Females outnumbered males among donors, who were mostly white British; clonal diversity was possibly underestimated.

CDR3 length equals 14 residues. V lost 5 bases, J lost 4 bases, and 16 bases lay in between. Looked up from germline, CDR1 is SGHKS and CDR2 is YYEKEE (reference sequence). Produced via immunoSEQ multiplex PCR; TCRdb's table is partial and in-frame only. The repertoire holds under 150,000 clones, with roughly nine tenths as singletons. This clone appeared a single time. The antigen is undetermined. The source material was peripheral blood, sampled on day 0 of AZD1222 vaccination. The receptor was isolated from an adult in good health. The chain is built from TRBV5-5 and TRBJ2-7; either TRBD1 or TRBD2 may fit D (6 bases each). The CDR3 DNA reads TGTGCCAGCAGGGAGGGGGTAGGACCTTACGAGCAGTACTTC. This codes for CASREGVGPYEQYF.